Shown below are 14 T cell receptor beta chains from a single sample sequenced in a study of blood T cell repertoires in COVID-19. The repertoire was sequenced with immunoSEQ multiplex PCR; TCRdb's copy has only in-frame clones and lacks some. The profile shows some 50,000 clones, approximately 85% of them singletons. The source material was peripheral blood. These receptor sequences come from a human donor in a cohort sampled during active COVID-19.

V is TRBV5-4 and J is TRBJ2-1; 13 bases line up with TRBD2. The V gene's germline CDR1 is SGHNT and CDR2 YYREEE (reference sequence). The J segment lost 8 bases and the V segment lost 4 bases, leaving 3 bases of the junction unmatched. The CDR3 is 14 residues long. This chain's CDR3 is CASSGGLAGDEQFF. The CDR3 DNA reads TGTGCCAGCAGCGGCGGACTAGCGGGGGATGAGCAGTTCTTC.

The V and J genes are TRBV19 and TRBJ2-2; TRBD2 is a possible D gene (6 bases). This CDR3 comprises 16 residues. Trimming took 0 bases from V and 4 from J, leaving 12 bases between them. The V gene's germline CDR1 is LNHDA and CDR2 SQIVND (reference sequence). CDR3 nucleotides: TGTGCCAGTAGTATAGATTTAGCGGTGGTCACCGGGGAGCTGTTTTTT. Its protein is CASSIDLAVVTGELFF.

The chain links TRBV6-1 to TRBJ1-2, with D unresolved. The CDR3 totals 12 residues. Trimming left V 3 bases short and J 3 bases short, with 5 bases between. Germline CDR1 is MNHNS and CDR2 is SASEGT. The CDR3 here is CASSDTYYGYTF. The CDR3 DNA reads as TGTGCCAGCAGTGACACATACTATGGCTACACCTTC.

The rearrangement links TRBV5-6 to TRBJ1-5, with unresolved D. Germline CDR1 and CDR2: SGHDT and YYEEEE. This CDR3 contains 15 residues. The V end was cut by 2 bases, the J end by 0 bases, with 9 bases between. CDR3 coding DNA: TGTGCCAGCAGCTTACGGGGTTATAGCAATCAGCCCCAGCATTTT. This encodes CASSLRGYSNQPQHF.

The rearrangement links TRBV7-9 to TRBJ2-2, with 9 bases that match TRBD1. Germline assignment: CDR1 SEHNR and CDR2 FQNEAQ (reference sequence). The CDR3 has 16 amino acids. J lost 7 bases, V lost 5 bases, and 11 bases had no gene match. For the CDR3, the DNA is TGTGCCAGCAGCCTCCAGGACAGGGGATTTAGCGGGGAGCTGTTTTTT. Translated, it gives CASSLQDRGFSGELFF.

This clone was counted a single time. The chain couples TRBV7-2 to TRBJ2-7; 7 nucleotides match TRBD1. After removal of 1 base from V and 6 bases from J, the junction contained 6 bases not matched to a gene. This CDR3 spans 14 amino acids. The germline V gene encodes CDR1 SGHTA and CDR2 FQGNSA. CDR3 protein: CASSLDPDRSEQYF. The CDR3 bases are TGTGCCAGCAGCTTAGACCCGGACAGGTCCGAGCAGTACTTC.

This rearrangement joins TRBV3-1 (or the pseudogene TRBV3-2) to TRBJ2-7; weak D call: TRBD1 (6 bases). The CDR3 covers 14 residues. Per germline, CDR1 LGHDT and CDR2 YNNKEL (reference sequence). V was clipped by 4 bases and J by 0 bases, with 10 bases between them. Written as DNA, the CDR3 is TGTGCCAGCAGCCTCGGACAGTCCTCCTACGAGCAGTACTTC. Encoded protein: CASSLGQSSYEQYF.

V and J are TRBV28 and TRBJ2-7; no definite D call. V lost 6 bases, J lost 2 bases, and 14 bases lay in between. This CDR3 comprises 14 residues. The germline gives CDR1 MDHEN, CDR2 SYDVKM. DNA for the CDR3: TGTGCCAGCAGCGAGGCCGGGTTCACCTACGAGCAGTACTTC. Its protein is CASSEAGFTYEQYF.

This chain connects TRBV19 to TRBJ2-1; perhaps TRBD2 as D (5 bases). Trimming took off 5 bases at V and 5 bases at J, with 22 bases between the two ends. CDR1 and CDR2 (germline): LNHDA, SQIVND (reference sequence). The CDR3 consists of 17 residues. CDR3 sequence reads: CASSSPRSAARDNEQFF. The CDR3 DNA sequence: TGTGCCAGTAGTTCCCCCAGATCAGCGGCTAGAGACAATGAGCAGTTCTTC.

The V gene is TRBV6-4, the J gene TRBJ2-1, with D maybe TRBD2 (6 bases). V lost 5 bases and J 7 bases, leaving 15 bases between the germline ends. CDR1 and CDR2 (germline): MRHNA, SNTAGT. There are 14 residues in the CDR3. CDR3 loop: CASSFRDFLNEQFF. The CDR3 DNA sequence: TGTGCCAGCAGTTTTCGGGACTTCCTTAATGAGCAGTTCTTC.

The CDR3 region has the DNA TGTGCCAGCAGTTTACAGGGGGCACAAAGCTCCTACGAGCAGTACTTC. Translating it yields CASSLQGAQSSYEQYF. The chain has TRBV28 and TRBJ2-7; 8 nucleotides align to TRBD1. The germline CDR1 and CDR2 sequences are MDHEN and SYDVKM. This CDR3 region has 16 residues. V gave up 2 bases and J gave up 0 bases; unmatched junction bases: 6.

The chain joins TRBV2 to TRBJ1-1, with D maybe TRBD1 (5 bases). The length of the CDR3 is 13 residues. Trimming stripped 1 base from V and 5 bases from J, with 8 bases between. Germline V gives CDR1 SNHLY, CDR2 FYNNEI. The DNA of the CDR3 is TGTGCCAGCAGTGAAGGGGGCCGAACTGAAGCTTTCTTT. It encodes CASSEGGRTEAFF.

The gene calls are TRBV5-1 and TRBJ2-1, with 10 bases that match TRBD1. The CDR3 length is 15 residues. Losses at the gene ends were 2 bases for V and 8 bases for J; bases not matched to a gene: 7. Germline CDR1 is SGHRS and CDR2 is YFSETQ. DNA of the CDR3: TGCGCCAGCAGCTTCGCCGGGACAGGGGATTATGAGCAGTTCTTC. Encoded protein: CASSFAGTGDYEQFF.

This chain joins TRBV6-5 and TRBJ2-2; tentative D call: TRBD1 (5 bases). The CDR3 is 13 amino acids. V was pared by 6 bases and J by 4 bases, with 9 bases between. CDR1 is MNHEY, CDR2 SVGAGI, per germline. CDR3 sequence (DNA): TGTGCCAGCAGACAGACAGTCACCGGGGAGCTGTTTTTT. Amino acid sequence: CASRQTVTGELFF.